This T cell receptor (beta chain) originates from a study of cytomegalovirus exposure and HLA in healthy donors (dated by TCRdb to between 2016 and 2019). Regarding the study in general: An earlier analysis of approximately 550 of the donors reported more than 250 Gb of sequence data and 117 million unique TCR beta sequences from 150 million to 200 million T cells. Donor age, sex, ethnicity and CMV serostatus were compiled together with the repertoire data. Besides the first cohort of 666 subjects, a separate validation cohort made up of 95 to 150 different subjects was used. An early release covering 550 to 650 HLA-typed donors comprised about 290 gigabases of sequencing data and tens of millions of unique TCR sequences. Every repertoire in the discovery cohort had been generated on one and the same sequencing platform. In a later analysis, previously published TCR beta repertoires from 666 donors were re-analyzed and high-resolution HLA genotyping was added so that TCR occurrence patterns could be studied. High-throughput TCR immunosequencing, statistical association of individual TCRs with disease status, and machine learning were combined to predict cytomegalovirus infection status. An earlier analysis of several hundred of the donors used high-throughput TCR beta sequencing to judge whether each TCR beta V gene segment behaved as functional or pseudogenic. Roughly 5 DR-DQ haplotypes were treated as single units for association and clustering because of strong linkage in the cohort. Typing coverage differed by locus: A, B, C, DRB1 and DQB1 were typed in roughly 629-630 donors, DQA1 in about 560, DPA1 in 600 to 610, and DPB1 in 472. Across 398 genotyped donors of the cohort, an average of approximately 220,000 unique TCR beta nucleotide sequences per donor were sequenced, and approximately 17% of those sequences were non-productive. Of the 300 to 500 genotyped donors, less than 90% were placed in the genetic ancestry cluster associated with self-reported Caucasian donors. The study aimed to test whether signatures of past pathogen exposure could be identified by cataloging public T cell receptors. HLA typing included class I and class II loci at four-digit resolution. The T cell repertoires of some 670 subjects were profiled by immunosequencing and related to cytomegalovirus serostatus. In the later analysis, no new phenotypic data were used to find candidate immune exposures; instead, reliance was placed on TCR beta sequences and their occurrence across donors. A later genetic analysis took genome-wide SNP genotypes for about three fifths of the 666 donors and used that subset as a discovery cohort.

The paper as a whole reports these results and caveats: When HLA alleles, especially DR and DQ, strongly co-occurred, attributing TCR associations to individual alleles was difficult. In a later genetic analysis, fewer N-insertions in productive TCRs were reported among donors in an Asian-associated ancestry cluster than the approximately 670-donor mean. The only immune exposure information available for the cohort was CMV serostatus. In the study, approximately 160 TCR beta chains were listed as associated with cytomegalovirus. In a later analysis, several top co-occurrence clusters were reported to appear linked to parvovirus B19, influenza, CMV and Epstein-Barr virus. In this cohort, only TCR beta chains were sequenced, and detectable features were limited by the absence of alpha or paired-chain data. Specific HLA alleles were associated with about 17,000 TCR beta sequences at a false discovery rate of 0.05 in a later analysis. Three of the identified cytomegalovirus-associated TCR beta chains were confirmed in vitro to be specific for cytomegalovirus antigens. Most CMV-associated TCR beta chains appeared to be HLA-restricted in a later analysis, and the HLA associations seemed to be driven largely by CMV exposure. Presence/absence analyses assumed roughly uniform sequencing depth across donors, an assumption that may not hold. According to a later analysis, TCR association rates differed among HLA loci, with DRB1 alleles showing the most associated TCRs and HLA-C alleles showing the fewest. A group of highly shared sequence variants was considered likely to be a technical artifact of the sequencing pipeline. A later analysis found that HLA-associated TCR beta chains were more clonally expanded and had lower generation probabilities than equally common non-associated chains. It was suggested by the authors that the approach could potentially be generalized to other disease states and immunological phenotypes. Broadly in line with IMGT annotations, most TCR beta V segments showed up in productive rearrangements about 87% or about 30% of the time in an earlier analysis of under 700 of the donors. Cytomegalovirus status was reported to be diagnosed by the classifier with high specificity and sensitivity in both the original and validation cohorts. A later genetic analysis associated a missense DCLRE1C variant with V-gene and J-gene trimming of TCR beta chains, and an independent cohort replicated the association. Linkage disequilibrium might explain the correlated functional status among segregating V segments, but an unknown experimental factor could not be ruled out. Fewer than 20 rarely observed V segments, including chromosome 9 orphons, were excluded from the earlier analysis of just under 600 of the donors because counts were too low. HLA typing was unavailable for some donors at each locus, so association tests used only the typed subset. Most TCR sequences were observed very rarely across donors, whereas some public TCRs were present in many individuals. A further reported finding was that TCR beta sequences accurately predicted the HLA-A and HLA-B alleles for most subjects in the first cohort. Because the 87-base-pair reads could not distinguish some IMGT-functional V segments, including TRBV6-2 and TRBV6-3, those segments were excluded.

As concerns this clone: No cognate antigen has been identified for it. One base away there is no much larger clone; base qualities are not given.

CDR1 and CDR2 are read off the germline V gene as MNHEY and SVGAGI. Trimming takes 6 bases off V and 5 bases off J; junction bases not matched to a gene: 8. The CDR3 contains 14 residues, cysteine and phenylalanine counted. Left in the record is the CDR3 DNA by itself, 42 bases read in frame from the first base. Libraries were constructed by the immunoSEQ multiplex PCR assay. For the multiplex PCR, a mixture combining 60 forward primers for TCR Vbeta segments and 13 reverse primers for TCR Jbeta segments was used. A multiplex PCR assay on genomic DNA amplified the CDR3 region of rearranged TCR beta genes. On the Illumina HiSeq System, the amplified TCR beta libraries were sequenced as 87-base-pair reads. On the authors' methods: A later analysis tallied 70 million to 100 million unique TCR beta chains across the 666 repertoires, and some 10 million of those chains were shared by two or more donors. Raw reads were error-corrected and collapsed into unique sequences with a nearest-neighbor algorithm that merged closely related sequences to remove PCR and sequencing errors. V, D and J gene segments were assigned by aligning CDR3 sequences to IMGT reference sequences. For a sequence to be retained, a match of at least six nucleotides to both a V gene segment and a J gene segment was required. A rearrangement counted as productive if the CDR3 had no stop codons and remained in frame with V and J, and every other rearrangement counted as non-productive. Following IMGT convention, CDR3 was defined as the stretch from the second conserved V-encoded cysteine to the conserved J-encoded phenylalanine. The earlier analysis of roughly 590 of the donors excluded sequences that lacked an unambiguous match to a single V gene segment. In an earlier analysis of 450 to 700 of the donors, V segments were called functional above 56.7% productive rearrangements and were called segregating when the between-donor standard deviation exceeded 5%. To diagnose cytomegalovirus status from the catalog of TCR beta chain sequences, a statistical classification framework was built. A later analysis assigned V and J genes by comparing TCR nucleotide sequences with IMGT/GENE-DB human TR gene sequences. A later analysis assigned CDR3 sequences and most-parsimonious VDJ recombination scenarios with the TCRdist pipeline. In a later analysis, every TCR beta chain was defined by the combination of its CDR3 amino acid sequence and its V-gene family, and reads without a unique V-gene family were dropped. In a later analysis, around 600 highly shared, low-generation-probability nucleotide sequences were removed to address suspected cross-contamination and a sequencing artifact. In a later analysis, a clonal expansion index for each public chain was calculated from normalized within-repertoire ranks of inferred template counts. A later analysis computed generation probabilities with a VDJ recombination model fitted to out-of-frame rearrangements, and checked the results against IGoR. In a later analysis, hypergeometric tests were used to score TCR-TCR, TCR-HLA and TCR-CMV co-occurrence, with a repertoire-size bias correction applied to TCR pairs. False discovery rates were estimated in a later analysis by permuting HLA or CMV assignments 20 times. In a later analysis, co-occurring TCRs were grouped using DBSCAN, with TCRdist sequence similarity added in when clustering inside HLA-allele-positive subsets. Repertoires with fewer than 30,000 or more than 120,000 public chains, plus five repertoires with anomalous nucleotide sharing, were excluded from co-occurrence clustering. TCRdb re-hosts the immuneACCESS table, in-frame sequences only. Its copies lack some clones; in the studies checked, an unresolved V gene accounts for under half of them, and the cause for the rest is not known. Clone size and V and J calls were adopted from that table, with D and trimming inferred from the DNA. The sample yields roughly 200,000 clones; 70% to 80% were counted once. The biggest ten clones account for approximately 2% of the sample.

In total, around 600 healthy bone marrow donors made up the cohort. At the time of sampling, every cohort member was nominally healthy, though immune exposures that went unrecorded were likely present. The donor was CMV seropositive and was included in the group of 270 or so seropositive cohort members. A peripheral blood sample was collected from each donor, and TCR beta sequencing was performed on peripheral blood mononuclear cells. The Qiagen DNeasy Blood Extraction Kit was used to extract genomic DNA from the blood cell samples. Input material: PBMCs. This chain joins TRBV6-5 to TRBJ2-7; 9 middle bases align to TRBD1. This TCR was recovered from a woman in her thirties in good health and CMV-seropositive. Read as DNA, the sequence is TGTGCCAGCAGACGACTCACAGGGGGCCACGAGCAGTACTTC. It translates as CASRRLTGGHEQYF.